This TCR beta chain was sequenced for a study of cytomegalovirus exposure and HLA in healthy donors. Use of 60 Vbeta and 13 Jbeta primers characterized the PCR. Method: immunoSEQ multiplex PCR; TCRdb's copy keeps in-frame clones and lacks some. The table includes 120,000 or so clones, about 80% detected once. General observations from the study: It was likely that a cluster of highly shared sequence variants was a sequencing artifact. Later, TCR association rates were found to vary by HLA locus, highest for DRB1 and lowest for HLA-C.

About this clone: The antigen is undetermined.

V was cut by 1 base and J by 4 bases, with 13 bases left in between. CDR3 size: 15 residues. Germline loops: CDR1 SGHVS, CDR2 FQNEAQ. Material: PBMCs. This TCR was recovered from a man in his 60s in good health and CMV-seropositive. This chain links TRBV7-8 with TRBJ1-2; D unresolved. CDR3 loop: CASSLERPDLYGYTF. The CDR3 DNA is TGTGCCAGCAGCTTAGAGAGGCCGGATCTCTATGGCTACACCTTC. Full variable domain (rest looked up from reference TRBV7-8 and TRBJ1-2): GAGVSQSPRYKVAKRGQDVALRCDPISGHVSLFWYQQALGQGPEFLTYFQNEAQLDKSGLPSDRFFAERPEGSVSTLKIQRTQQEDSAVYLCASSLERPDLYGYTFGSGTRLTVV.